In its sample, the clone carrying this TCR beta chain was seen a few times. The data belong to a study of blood T cell repertoires in COVID-19. CDR3 length equals 14 residues. V lost 6 bases, J lost 5 bases, and 4 bases stayed unmatched. Looked up from germline, CDR1 is MNHEY and CDR2 is SVGAGI. Using immunoSEQ multiplex PCR, the repertoire was profiled, and TCRdb retains in-frame clones only, with some absent. Found here are about 110,000 clones, 71% of them singletons; the top ten hold around 1.9%. The gene calls are TRBV6-5 and TRBJ2-1; 10 nucleotides agree with TRBD1. This sequence originates from a woman aged 40 to 50 with acute or convalescent COVID-19. Specimen: peripheral blood. CDR3 loop: CASSDRGLNNEQFF. The CDR3 DNA reads as TGTGCCAGCAGCGACAGGGGGCTTAACAATGAGCAGTTCTTC.